This TCR beta chain originates from a study of cytomegalovirus exposure and HLA in healthy donors. PCR primers comprised 60 Vbeta and 13 Jbeta primers. Produced via immunoSEQ multiplex PCR; TCRdb's table is partial and in-frame only. Of more than 90,000 clones in the sample, roughly 85% are singletons; the top ten hold roughly 20%. Trimming took off 8 bases at V and 5 bases at J, with 10 bases between the two ends. Per the germline V gene, CDR1 is SGHVS and CDR2 is FNYEAQ. The CDR3 loop spans 12 amino acids. This clonotype was sampled from a young man in good health and CMV-seropositive. Input material: PBMCs. The chain combines TRBV7-6 with TRBJ2-1; weak D call: TRBD2 (5 bases). The CDR3: CASLGEDNEQFF. In nucleotides, the CDR3 is TGTGCCAGCCTCGGGGAAGACAATGAGCAGTTCTTC.